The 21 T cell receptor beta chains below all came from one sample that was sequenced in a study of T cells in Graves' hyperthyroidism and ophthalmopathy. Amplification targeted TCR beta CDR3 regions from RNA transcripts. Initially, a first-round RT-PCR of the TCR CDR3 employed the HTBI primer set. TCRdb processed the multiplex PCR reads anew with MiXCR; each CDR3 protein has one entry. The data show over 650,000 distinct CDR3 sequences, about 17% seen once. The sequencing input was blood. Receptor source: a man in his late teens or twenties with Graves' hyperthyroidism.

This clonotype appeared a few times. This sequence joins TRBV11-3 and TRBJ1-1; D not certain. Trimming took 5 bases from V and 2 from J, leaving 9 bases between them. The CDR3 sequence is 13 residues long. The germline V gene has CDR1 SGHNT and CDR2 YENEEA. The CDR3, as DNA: TGTGCCAGCAGCCGTATGATAAACACTGAAGCTTTCTTT. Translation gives CASSRMINTEAFF.

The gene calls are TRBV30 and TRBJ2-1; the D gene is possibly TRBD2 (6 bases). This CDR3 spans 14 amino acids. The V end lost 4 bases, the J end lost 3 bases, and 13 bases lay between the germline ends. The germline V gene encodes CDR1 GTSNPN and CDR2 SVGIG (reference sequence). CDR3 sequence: CAWNEEGYYNEQFF. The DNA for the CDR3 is TGTGCCTGGAATGAGGAGGGTTACTACAATGAGCAGTTCTTC.

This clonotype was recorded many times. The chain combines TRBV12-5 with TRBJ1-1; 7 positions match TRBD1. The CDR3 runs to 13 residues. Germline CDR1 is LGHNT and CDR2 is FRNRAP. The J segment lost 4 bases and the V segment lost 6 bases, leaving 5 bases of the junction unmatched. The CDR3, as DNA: TGTGCTAGTGGCCGGGGACAGCCCACTGAAGCTTTCTTT. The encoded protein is CASGRGQPTEAFF.

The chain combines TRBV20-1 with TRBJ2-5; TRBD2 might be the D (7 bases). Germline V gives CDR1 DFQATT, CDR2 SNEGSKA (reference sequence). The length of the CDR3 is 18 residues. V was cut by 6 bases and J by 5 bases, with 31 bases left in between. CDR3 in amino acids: CSAPHRGASGRRLETQYF. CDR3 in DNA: TGCAGTGCACCGCATCGGGGGGCTAGCGGACGGAGGTTGGAGACCCAGTACTTC.

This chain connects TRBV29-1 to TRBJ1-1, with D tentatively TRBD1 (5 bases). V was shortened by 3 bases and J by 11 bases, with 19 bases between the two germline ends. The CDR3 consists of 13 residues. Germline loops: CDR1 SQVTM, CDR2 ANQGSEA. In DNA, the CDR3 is TGCAGCGTTGAGAGGGTGGGGGACCCTGGTGCTTTCTTT. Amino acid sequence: CSVERVGDPGAFF.

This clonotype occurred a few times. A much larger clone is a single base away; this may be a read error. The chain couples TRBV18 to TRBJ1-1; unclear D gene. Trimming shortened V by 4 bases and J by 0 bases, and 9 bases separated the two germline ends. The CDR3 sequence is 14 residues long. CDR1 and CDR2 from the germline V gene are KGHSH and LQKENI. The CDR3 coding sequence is TGTGCCAGCTCACTACGACGGGTGAACACTGAAGCTTTCTTT. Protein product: CASSLRRVNTEAFF.

CDR3 in DNA: TGTGCCAGTAGTACAGGGGGTGGGGCCAACGTCCTGACTTTC. Translating it yields CASSTGGGANVLTF. V and J are TRBV19 and TRBJ2-6, with 7 bases identical to TRBD1. V lost 4 bases and J lost 3; bases outside the gene matches: 0. Germline lookup yields CDR1 LNHDA and CDR2 SQIVND (reference sequence). The CDR3 contains 14 residues.

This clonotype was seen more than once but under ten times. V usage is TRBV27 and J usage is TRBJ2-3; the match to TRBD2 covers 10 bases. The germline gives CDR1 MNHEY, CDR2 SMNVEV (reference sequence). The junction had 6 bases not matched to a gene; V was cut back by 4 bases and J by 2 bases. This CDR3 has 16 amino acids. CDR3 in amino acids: CASSYLLAGTTDTQYF. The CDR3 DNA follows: TGTGCCAGCAGTTACCTACTAGCGGGGACCACAGATACGCAGTATTTT.

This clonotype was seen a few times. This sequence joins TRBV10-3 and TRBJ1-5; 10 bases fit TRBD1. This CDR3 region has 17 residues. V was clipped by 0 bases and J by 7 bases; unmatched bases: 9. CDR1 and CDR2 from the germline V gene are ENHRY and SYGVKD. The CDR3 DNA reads TGTGCCATCAGTGAGTCTTTACGCGGGACAGGGGACCAGCCCCAGCATTTT. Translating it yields CAISESLRGTGDQPQHF.

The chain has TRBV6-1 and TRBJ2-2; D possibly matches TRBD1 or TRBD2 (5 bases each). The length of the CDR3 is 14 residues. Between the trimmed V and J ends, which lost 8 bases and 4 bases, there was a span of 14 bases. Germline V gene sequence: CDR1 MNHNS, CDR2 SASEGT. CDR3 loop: CASGYGAVTGELFF. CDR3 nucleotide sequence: TGTGCCAGCGGGTACGGGGCCGTCACCGGGGAGCTGTTTTTT.

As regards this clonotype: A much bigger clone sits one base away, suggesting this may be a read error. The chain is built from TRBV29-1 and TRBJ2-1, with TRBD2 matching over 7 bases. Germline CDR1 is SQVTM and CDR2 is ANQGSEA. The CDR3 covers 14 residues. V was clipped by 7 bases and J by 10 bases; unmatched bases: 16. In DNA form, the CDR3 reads TGCAGCGCCCTGCGGTCTAGCGGCCTTAACGAGCAGTTCTTC. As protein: CSALRSSGLNEQFF.

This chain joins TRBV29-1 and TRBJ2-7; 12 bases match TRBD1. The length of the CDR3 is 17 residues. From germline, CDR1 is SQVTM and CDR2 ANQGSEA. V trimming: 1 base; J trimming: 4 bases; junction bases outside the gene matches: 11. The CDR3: CSVEANLGQGARYEQYF. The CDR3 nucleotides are TGCAGCGTTGAAGCTAATCTGGGACAGGGGGCGCGGTACGAGCAGTACTTC.

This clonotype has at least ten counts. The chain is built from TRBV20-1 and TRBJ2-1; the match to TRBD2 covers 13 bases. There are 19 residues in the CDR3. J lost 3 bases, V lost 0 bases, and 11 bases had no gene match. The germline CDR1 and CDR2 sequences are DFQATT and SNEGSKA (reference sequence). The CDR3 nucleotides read TGCAGTGCTAGAGATGCCCGACTAGCGGGAGGAACGGTCTACAATGAGCAGTTCTTC. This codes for CSARDARLAGGTVYNEQFF.

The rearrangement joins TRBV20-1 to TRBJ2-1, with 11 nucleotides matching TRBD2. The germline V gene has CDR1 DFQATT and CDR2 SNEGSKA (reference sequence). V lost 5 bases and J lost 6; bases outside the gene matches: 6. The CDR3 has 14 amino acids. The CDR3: CSASGTSGSNEQFF. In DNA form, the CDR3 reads TGCAGTGCTTCCGGGACTAGCGGATCCAATGAGCAGTTCTTC.

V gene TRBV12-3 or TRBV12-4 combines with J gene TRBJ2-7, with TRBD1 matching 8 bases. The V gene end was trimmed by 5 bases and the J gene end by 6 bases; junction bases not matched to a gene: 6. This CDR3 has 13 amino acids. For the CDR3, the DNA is TGTGCCAGCAGTCGACTGGACAGGGTCGAGCAGTACTTC. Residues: CASSRLDRVEQYF.

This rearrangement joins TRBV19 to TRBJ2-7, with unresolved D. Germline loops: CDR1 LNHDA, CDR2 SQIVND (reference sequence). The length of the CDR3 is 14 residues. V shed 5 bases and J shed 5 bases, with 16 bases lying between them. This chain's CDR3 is CASSDSGSAHEQYF. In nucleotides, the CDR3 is TGTGCCAGTAGTGATTCGGGCAGTGCCCACGAGCAGTACTTC.

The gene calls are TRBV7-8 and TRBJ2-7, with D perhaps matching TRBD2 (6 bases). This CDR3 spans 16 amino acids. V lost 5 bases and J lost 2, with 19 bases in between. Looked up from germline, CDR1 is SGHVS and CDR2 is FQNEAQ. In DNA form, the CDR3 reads TGTGCCAGCAGCGCCCTACTAGCTGTAACCACCTACGAGCAGTACTTC. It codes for CASSALLAVTTYEQYF.

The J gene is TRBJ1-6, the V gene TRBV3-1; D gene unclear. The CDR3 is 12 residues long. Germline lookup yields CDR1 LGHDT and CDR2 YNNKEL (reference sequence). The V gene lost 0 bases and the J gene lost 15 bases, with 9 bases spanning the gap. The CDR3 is CASSQEGRFLHF. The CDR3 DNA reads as TGTGCCAGCAGCCAAGAGGGCCGATTCCTCCACTTT.

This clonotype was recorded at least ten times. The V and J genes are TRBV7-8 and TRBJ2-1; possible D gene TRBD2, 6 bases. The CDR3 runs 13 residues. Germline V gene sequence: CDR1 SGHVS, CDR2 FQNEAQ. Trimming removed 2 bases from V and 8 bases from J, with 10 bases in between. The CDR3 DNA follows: TGTGCCAGCAGCTTAAGGGCTAGCGATGAGCAGTTCTTC. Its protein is CASSLRASDEQFF.

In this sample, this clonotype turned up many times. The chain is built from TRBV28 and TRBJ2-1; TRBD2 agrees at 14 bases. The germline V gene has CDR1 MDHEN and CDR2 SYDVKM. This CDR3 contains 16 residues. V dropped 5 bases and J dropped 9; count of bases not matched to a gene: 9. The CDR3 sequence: CASSAPGLAGVGEQFF. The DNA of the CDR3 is TGTGCCAGCAGTGCCCCGGGACTAGCGGGAGTTGGTGAGCAGTTCTTC.

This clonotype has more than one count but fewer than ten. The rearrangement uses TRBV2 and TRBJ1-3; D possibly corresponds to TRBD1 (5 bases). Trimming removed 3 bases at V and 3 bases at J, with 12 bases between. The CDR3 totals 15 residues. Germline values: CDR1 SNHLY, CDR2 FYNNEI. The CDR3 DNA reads TGTGCCAGCAGTGATCAAGGGACGGTTGGAAACACCATATATTTT. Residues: CASSDQGTVGNTIYF.